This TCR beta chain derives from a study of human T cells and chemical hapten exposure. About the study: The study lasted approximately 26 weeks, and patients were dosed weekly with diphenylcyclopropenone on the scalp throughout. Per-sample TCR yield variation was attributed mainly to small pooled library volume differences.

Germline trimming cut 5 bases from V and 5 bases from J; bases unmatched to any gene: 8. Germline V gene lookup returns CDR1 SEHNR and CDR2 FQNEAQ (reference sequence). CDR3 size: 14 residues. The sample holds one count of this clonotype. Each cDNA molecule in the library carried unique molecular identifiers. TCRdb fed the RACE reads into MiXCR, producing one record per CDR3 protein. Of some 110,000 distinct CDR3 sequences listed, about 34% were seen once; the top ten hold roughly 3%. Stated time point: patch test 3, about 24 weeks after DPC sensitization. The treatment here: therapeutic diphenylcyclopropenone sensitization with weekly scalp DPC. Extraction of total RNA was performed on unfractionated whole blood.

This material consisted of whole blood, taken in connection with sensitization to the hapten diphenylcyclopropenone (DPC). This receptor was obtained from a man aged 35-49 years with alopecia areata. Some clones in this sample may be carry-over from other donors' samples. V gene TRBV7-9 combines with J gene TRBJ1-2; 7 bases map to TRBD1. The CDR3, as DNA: TGTGCCAGCAGCCCACAGGGGTCGGCGTATGGCTACACCTTC. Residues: CASSPQGSAYGYTF.